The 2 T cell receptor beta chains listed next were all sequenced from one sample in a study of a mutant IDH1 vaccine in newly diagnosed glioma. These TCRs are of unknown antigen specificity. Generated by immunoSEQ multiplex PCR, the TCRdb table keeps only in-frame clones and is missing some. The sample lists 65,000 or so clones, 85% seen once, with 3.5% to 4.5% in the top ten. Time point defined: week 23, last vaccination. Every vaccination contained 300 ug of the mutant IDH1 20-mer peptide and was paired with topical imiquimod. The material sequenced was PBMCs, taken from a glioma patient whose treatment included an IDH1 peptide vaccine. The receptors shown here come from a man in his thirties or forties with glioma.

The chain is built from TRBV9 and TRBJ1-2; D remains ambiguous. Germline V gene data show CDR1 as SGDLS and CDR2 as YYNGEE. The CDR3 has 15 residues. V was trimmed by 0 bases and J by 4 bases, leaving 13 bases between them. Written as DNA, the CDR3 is TGTGCCAGCAGCGTAGATCTGAGCCCAGCCTATGGCTACACCTTC. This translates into CASSVDLSPAYGYTF. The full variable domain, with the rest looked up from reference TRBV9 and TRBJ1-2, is DSGVTQTPKHLITATGQRVTLRCSPRSGDLSVYWYQQSLDQGLQFLIQYYNGEERAKGNILERFSAQQFPDLHSELNLSSLELGDSALYFCASSVDLSPAYGYTFGSGTRLTVV.

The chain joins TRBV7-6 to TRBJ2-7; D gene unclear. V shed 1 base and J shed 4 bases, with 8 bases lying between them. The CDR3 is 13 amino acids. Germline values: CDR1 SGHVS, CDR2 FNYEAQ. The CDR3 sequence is CASSLGPIYEQYF. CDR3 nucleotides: TGTGCCAGCAGCTTAGGGCCTATATACGAGCAGTACTTC.